This entry lists 11 T cell receptor beta chains sequenced from one sample in a study of blood T cell repertoires in COVID-19 (dated by TCRdb to the early 2020s). Library preparation was by the immunoSEQ multiplex PCR assay. TCRdb took this table from immuneACCESS and kept in-frame rearrangements with V and J called. Such tables lack part of the clones; where checked against another copy, unresolved V genes explain under half of the gap, and the rest is unexplained. Recorded for this sample are approximately 170,000 clones; around 80% of them occurred a single time. The leading ten clones occupy about 8% of the sample. Sequencing was done on a sample of PBMCs or T cells enriched from blood (not recorded which). These receptor sequences come from a woman in her forties or fifties who had recovered from COVID-19.

This sequence joins TRBV28 and TRBJ2-3, with 9 bases matching TRBD2. Germline assignment: CDR1 MDHEN and CDR2 SYDVKM. This CDR3 comprises 15 residues. V was pared by 2 bases and J by 9 bases, with 9 bases of the junction left unmatched. The CDR3 nucleotides are TGTGCCAGCAGTTTAGTGTGGCGGGAGGGTATGACGCAGTATTTT. The encoded protein is CASSLVWREGMTQYF. Using reference TRBV28 and TRBJ2-3 for the parts outside the CDR3, the full variable domain is DVKVTQSSRYLVKRTGEKVFLECVQDMDHENMFWYRQDPGLGLRLIYFSYDVKMKEKGDIPEGYSVSREKKERFSLILESASTNQTSMYLCASSLVWREGMTQYFGPGTRLTVL.

This chain links TRBV2 with TRBJ1-1, with D perhaps TRBD1 (5 bases). V was trimmed by 7 bases and J by 5 bases, leaving 14 bases between them. CDR1 and CDR2 (germline): SNHLY, FYNNEI. The length of the CDR3 is 13 residues. CDR3 DNA sequence: TGTGCCAGCAAGGTGGAAGGGGTGACTGAAGCTTTCTTT. Translating gives CASKVEGVTEAFF.

The J gene is TRBJ1-4, the V gene TRBV15, with a weak D call TRBD1 (5 bases). Germline V gives CDR1 LNHNV, CDR2 YYDKDF (reference sequence). The V end was cut by 1 base, the J end by 8 bases, with 11 bases between. The CDR3 consists of 14 residues. CDR3 DNA: TGTGCCACCAGCAGAGGGGGGGGATCGGAAAAACTGTTTTTT. Translation: CATSRGGGSEKLFF.

The chain joins TRBV4-2 to TRBJ2-1, with D perhaps matching TRBD2 (5 bases). The V gene lost 0 bases and the J gene lost 0 bases, with 6 bases spanning the gap. Germline V gene lookup returns CDR1 LGHNA and CDR2 YNFKEQ. The CDR3 is made up of 15 amino acids. This chain's CDR3 is CASSQEGSSYNEQFF. CDR3 DNA sequence: TGTGCCAGCAGCCAAGAGGGGAGCTCCTACAATGAGCAGTTCTTC.

This clone was counted a few times. The rearrangement uses TRBV18 and TRBJ2-7, with 7 nucleotides matching TRBD2. J was trimmed by 3 bases and V by 0 bases; bases with no gene match: 5. Germline V CDR1 and CDR2: KGHSH, LQKENI. The CDR3 spans 15 residues. This chain's CDR3 is CASSPPAGTIYEQYF. The CDR3, as DNA: TGTGCCAGCTCACCACCCGCCGGGACTATCTACGAGCAGTACTTC.

This sequence joins TRBV5-4 and TRBJ2-3; perhaps TRBD2 as D (6 bases). The V gene lost 10 bases and the J gene lost 0 bases, with 15 bases spanning the gap. This CDR3 spans 14 amino acids. Looked up from germline, CDR1 is SGHNT and CDR2 is YYREEE (reference sequence). This CDR3 reads CAYSRGSSTDTQYF. The CDR3 coding sequence is TGTGCCTATTCGCGGGGCTCTAGCACAGATACGCAGTATTTT.

The chain links TRBV3-1 (or the pseudogene TRBV3-2) to TRBJ2-5, with D possibly matching TRBD1 (5 bases). Trimming removed 3 bases at V and 1 base at J, with 12 bases between. The CDR3 spans 15 residues. The germline gives CDR1 LGHDT, CDR2 YNNKEL (reference sequence). The CDR3 region is CASSQVRAIQETQYF. CDR3 in DNA: TGTGCCAGCAGCCAGGTCAGGGCGATCCAAGAGACCCAGTACTTC.

Remarks on this clone: Germline and junction disagree at one end, which may indicate a read error. The V and J genes are TRBV10-3 and TRBJ2-5, with 9 bases that match TRBD1. The CDR3 covers 11 residues. Germline CDR1 is ENHRY and CDR2 is SYGVKD. The CDR3 DNA is TGTGCCATCAGTGAAGGGACAGGGAAGGACTTC. Translated: CAISEGTGKDF.

The gene calls are TRBV3-1 (or the pseudogene TRBV3-2) and TRBJ2-7; TRBD2 matches at 13 bases. There are 17 residues in the CDR3. After removal of 5 bases from V and 0 bases from J, the junction contained 7 bases not matched to a gene. The germline CDR1 and CDR2 sequences are LGHDT and YNNKEL (reference sequence). The CDR3 nucleotides read TGTGCCAGCAGCTTCCCACTAGCGGGGGGGGTCTCCTACGAGCAGTACTTC. It is translated as CASSFPLAGGVSYEQYF.

The table lists this clone with a few counts. This chain links TRBV28 with TRBJ1-2; D not resolved. The length of the CDR3 is 12 residues. Trimming removed 4 bases from V and 3 bases from J, with 6 bases in between. Germline V CDR1 and CDR2: MDHEN, SYDVKM. Written as DNA, the CDR3 is TGTGCCAGCAGTTCGTTTTACTATGGCTACACCTTC. Encoded protein: CASSSFYYGYTF.

This chain connects TRBV7-2 to TRBJ2-7, with D perhaps TRBD1 (6 bases). In germline, CDR1 is SGHTA, CDR2 FQGNSA. The CDR3 is 14 amino acids. V lost 2 bases and J 3 bases, leaving 11 bases between the germline ends. Here the CDR3 DNA reads TGTGCCAGCAGCTTAAGGGACACCTTCTACGAGCAGTACTTC. This sequence encodes CASSLRDTFYEQYF.